The 7 T cell receptor beta chains presented below share a single source sample, sequenced in a study of T cells after yellow fever vaccination. TCRdb used MiXCR to reprocess the 5' RACE reads, holding one entry per CDR3 protein. The sample holds roughly 45,000 distinct CDR3 sequences, around 6.5% seen once. Specimen: PBMCs, either bulk or a sorted T-cell subset (CD4+, CD8+, memory, or dextramer-sorted; not recorded which), collected 45 days after the yellow fever booster vaccination. The source of these receptors is a man aged 30-40 years who received the YFV17D yellow fever vaccine.

This clonotype was counted between two and nine times. The V gene is TRBV2, the J gene TRBJ1-5, with D uncertain. CDR1 is SNHLY, CDR2 FYNNEI, per germline. Trimming pared 6 bases from V and 2 bases from J, leaving 14 bases between. The CDR3 consists of 15 residues. CDR3 bases: TGTGCCAGCAGCCTCACCGGAAGGGGCAATCAGCCCCAGCATTTT. It encodes CASSLTGRGNQPQHF.

This chain connects TRBV2 to TRBJ1-5; D is undetermined. The V end was cut by 2 bases, the J end by 7 bases, with 12 bases between. CDR3 length: 14 residues. CDR1 is SNHLY and CDR2 is FYNNEI in the germline V gene. The CDR3 DNA follows: TGTGCCAGCAGTGAAAACGGGTTAGGCCAGCCCCAGCATTTT. Translation gives CASSENGLGQPQHF. The full variable domain, in which reference TRBV2 and TRBJ1-5 provide the parts outside the CDR3, is EPEVTQTPSHQVTQMGQEVILRCVPISNHLYFYWYRQILGQKVEFLVSFYNNEISEKSEIFDDQFSVERPDGSNFTLKIRSTKLEDSAMYFCASSENGLGQPQHFGDGTRLSIL.

The CDR3 spells CASRTGSGWEQFF. The CDR3 region has the DNA TGTGCCAGCCGGACGGGTAGCGGATGGGAGCAGTTCTTC. This chain links TRBV7-2 with TRBJ2-1, with D tentatively TRBD2 (6 bases). Germline assignment: CDR1 SGHTA and CDR2 FQGNSA. The V and J ends lost 8 bases and 10 bases respectively, with 18 bases between them. This CDR3 is 13 amino acids long.

The V and J genes are TRBV30 and TRBJ2-3; D possibly corresponds to TRBD2 (5 bases). The CDR3 consists of 14 residues. CDR1 is GTSNPN, CDR2 SVGIG, per germline (reference sequence). The ends were cut back, 2 bases at V and 5 bases at J, with 14 bases in the middle. For the CDR3, the DNA is TGTGCCTGGAGTATAGGAGGATCGGGAGATACGCAGTATTTT. This codes for CAWSIGGSGDTQYF.

The genes are TRBV20-1 and TRBJ2-7, with 7 bases that match TRBD2. Looked up from germline, CDR1 is DFQATT and CDR2 is SNEGSKA (reference sequence). The trim removed 3 bases at V and 2 bases at J, leaving 10 bases unmatched. The CDR3 has 15 residues. CDR3 sequence: CSASPTSAPTYEQYF. For the CDR3, the DNA is TGCAGTGCTAGCCCAACTAGCGCTCCAACCTACGAGCAGTACTTC.

With regard to this clonotype: A read error may be the cause here, since a much bigger clone is one base away. The chain links TRBV6-2 or TRBV6-3 to TRBJ2-2, with a weak D call TRBD1 (5 bases). Trimming removed 6 bases at V and 7 bases at J, with 15 bases between. Germline CDR1 and CDR2: MNHEY and SVGEGT. The CDR3 sequence is 14 residues long. The CDR3 protein is CASSRPPRGGELFF. CDR3 in DNA: TGTGCCAGCAGCCGACCCCCAAGGGGCGGGGAGCTGTTTTTT.

This clonotype showed up just a few times. The chain uses TRBV28 and TRBJ2-3; TRBD1 or TRBD2 may be the D gene (5 bases each). V lost 5 bases and J 0 bases, leaving 12 bases between the germline ends. The CDR3 covers 15 residues. CDR1 and CDR2 (germline): MDHEN, SYDVKM. CDR3 in DNA: TGTGCCAGCAGTGAGGGACCACACAGCACAGATACGCAGTATTTT. This codes for CASSEGPHSTDTQYF.